This is a list of T cell receptor beta chains from one sample in a study of patients and donors after allogeneic stem cell transplantation. Via MiXCR, TCRdb re-called the RT-PCR reads, giving one row per CDR3 protein. Here the sample spans hundreds of thousands of distinct CDR3 sequences, approximately 16% being singletons. The specimen was blood, either unsorted or a sorted T cell fraction (not recorded which). The receptors here all came from a human donor who was either an allogeneic HSCT recipient or a stem cell or donor lymphocyte infusion donor (not recorded which). It is not recorded whose cells these are; they may come from a transplant donor. Each CDR3 is given with its conserved first and last residue. Fields, in order: clone size, J gene, D gene, V gene, CDR3 DNA, CDR3 protein. D genes are given only for firm matches. Clone size appears in some rows only: once, few, many, or a class for an expanded clone.

>few|TRBJ1-5|NA|TRBV10-3
TGTGCCATCAAACCCAGTCGCAATCAGCCCCAGCATTTT
CAIKPSRNQPQHF
>few|TRBJ2-3|TRBD1|TRBV6-1
TGTGCCAGCACCACGCGGGTGAACAGGGGTGTGTATACGCAGTATTTT
CASTTRVNRGVYTQYF
>few|TRBJ2-1|NA|TRBV5-4
TGTGCCAGCAGCTTGCCGAGGGAAAATGAGCAGTTCTTC
CASSLPRENEQFF
>NA|TRBJ2-7|TRBD1|TRBV20-1
TGCAGTGCTAGGCAACCGGGACAGGGCCCCTACGAGCAGTACTTC
CSARQPGQGPYEQYF
>NA|TRBJ1-5|NA|TRBV6-1
TGTGCCAGCAGGGAGCCGGGGTATCAGCCCCAGCATTTT
CASREPGYQPQHF
>few|TRBJ2-2|TRBD1|TRBV24-1
TGTGCCACCAGTGAGACGGGACAGACCGGGGAGCTGTTTTTT
CATSETGQTGELFF
>NA|TRBJ2-1|TRBD2|TRBV20-1
TGCAGTGCAACAGCGGGAGAGACCTACAATGAGCAGTTCTTC
CSATAGETYNEQFF
>many|TRBJ1-5|NA|TRBV7-3
TGTGCCAGCAGCTTAGAGGGGAACAATCAGCCCCAGCATTTT
CASSLEGNNQPQHF
>few|TRBJ1-2|NA|TRBV11-1
TGTGCCAGCAGCTCAGGGTGGAGCTATGGCTACACCTTC
CASSSGWSYGYTF
>NA|TRBJ2-7|NA|TRBV10-3
TGTGCCATCAGTGGTGAGGGGCCCTACGAGCAGTACTTC
CAISGEGPYEQYF
>few|TRBJ2-5|TRBD2|TRBV5-1
TGCGCCAGCAGGATGACTAGCCCGGAGGGAGGGACCCAGTACTTC
CASRMTSPEGGTQYF
>few|TRBJ1-2|TRBD1|TRBV4-1
TGCGCCAGCAGCCAAACCCCCGACAGGGGACTAAACTATGGCTACACCTTC
CASSQTPDRGLNYGYTF
>NA|TRBJ1-3|NA|TRBV27
TGTGCCAGCAGTTCCCCATCTGGAAACACCATATATTTT
CASSSPSGNTIYF
>NA|TRBJ1-1|NA|TRBV3-1
TGTGCCAGCAGCTTCAAGAAGGGGATAAGGGGAGACACTGAAGCTTTCTTT
CASSFKKGIRGDTEAFF
>few|TRBJ2-7|TRBD1|TRBV7-2
TGTGCCAGCAGCTCTTACAGGGGATCCTACGAGCAGTACTTC
CASSSYRGSYEQYF
>NA|TRBJ1-1|NA|TRBV2
TGTGCCAGCAGGACCAGACAGAACACTGAAGCTTTCTTT
CASRTRQNTEAFF
>many|TRBJ2-1|NA|TRBV11-3
TGTGCCAGCAGCTTTCAGGGTGCGGATGAGCAGTTCTTC
CASSFQGADEQFF
>few|TRBJ1-5|NA|TRBV7-3
TGTGCCAGCAGCTTAAGTAGGGATCAGCCCCAGCATTTT
CASSLSRDQPQHF
>NA|TRBJ2-1|NA|TRBV7-2
TGTGCCAGCAGTCTCCGAGGGGGGGGGCACAATGAGCAGTTCTTC
CASSLRGGGHNEQFF
>many|TRBJ1-3|TRBD1|TRBV5-5
TGTGCCAGCAGCTTGGGACAGGGAACCTCTGGAAACACCATATATTTT
CASSLGQGTSGNTIYF
>NA|TRBJ2-7|NA|TRBV6-2/TRBV6-3
TGTGCCAGCAGTTACTTTGGGGGCCTCTACGAGCAGTACTTC
CASSYFGGLYEQYF
>NA|TRBJ1-3|NA|TRBV20-1
TGCAGTGCTAGAGATCTGGTCTCTGGAAACACCATATATTTT
CSARDLVSGNTIYF
>many|TRBJ2-1|TRBD2|TRBV4-1
TGCGCCAGCAGCCAAGATGGGGCGGGAGGGTCCTACAATGAGCAGTTCTTC
CASSQDGAGGSYNEQFF
>few|TRBJ2-1|TRBD2|TRBV7-9
TGTGCCAGCAGCCCGCCGGGACTAGCGGGAGGTGGTGAGCAGTTCTTC
CASSPPGLAGGGEQFF
>NA|TRBJ1-5|NA|TRBV6-1
TGTGCCAGCAGCCGGCAGGGAGGTTTCAATCAGCCCCAGCATTTT
CASSRQGGFNQPQHF
>NA|TRBJ2-7|TRBD2|TRBV7-2
TGTGCCAGCAGCTTAGCCGGGACAGGGCAAACTAGCGGGAGGGTTAACGAGCAGTACTTC
CASSLAGTGQTSGRVNEQYF
>NA|TRBJ2-1|NA|TRBV6-5
TGTGCCAGCAGAAACAGGCAAGGTGAGCAGTTCTTC
CASRNRQGEQFF
>few|TRBJ2-1|NA|TRBV20-1
TGCAGTGCTAGAAGACTTAACAATGAGCAGTTCTTC
CSARRLNNEQFF
>few|TRBJ2-7|TRBD1|TRBV20-1
TGCAGTGCTAGATCGGACAGGGGATTCTACGAGCAGTACTTC
CSARSDRGFYEQYF
>many|TRBJ2-5|NA|TRBV10-3
TGTGCCATCAAAGGCGACACAGAAGAGACCCAGTACTTC
CAIKGDTEETQYF
>many|TRBJ2-3|TRBD2|TRBV10-3
TGTGCCATCTCTAGCGGGGGTGGCACAGATACGCAGTATTTT
CAISSGGGTDTQYF
>few|TRBJ2-3|NA|TRBV4-1
TGCGCCAGCAGCCAACCAGGGCGGCGACCAACGCAGTATTTT
CASSQPGRRPTQYF
>few|TRBJ2-3|NA|TRBV27
TGTGCCAGCAGTTTAACGGGCAGAGCCACAGATACGCAGTATTTT
CASSLTGRATDTQYF
>few|TRBJ2-3|NA|TRBV24-1
TGTGCCACCAGTGGGGGGACTCTGAGCACAGATACGCAGTATTTT
CATSGGTLSTDTQYF
>NA|TRBJ2-3|TRBD2|TRBV27
TGTGCCAGTAGCGGGAGTTCAGATACGCAGTATTTT
CASSGSSDTQYF
>NA|TRBJ2-5|TRBD1|TRBV7-3
TGTGCCAGCAGCTTAACGCCGGACAGGGGGCCCCAAGAGACCCAGTACTTC
CASSLTPDRGPQETQYF
>NA|TRBJ2-4|NA|TRBV2
TGTGCCAGCAGTGAAAAGAGGGAGGAAGCCAAAAACATTCAGTACTTC
CASSEKREEAKNIQYF
>NA|TRBJ2-5|TRBD1|TRBV5-1
TGCGCCAGCAGCCCTCCTATTTACAGGGGGCTCGGAGAGACCCAGTACTTC
CASSPPIYRGLGETQYF
>few|TRBJ2-7|NA|TRBV5-1
TGCGCCAGCAGCTCGGGGGACGGTTACTACGAGCAGTACTTC
CASSSGDGYYEQYF
>NA|TRBJ2-7|TRBD1|TRBV6-8
TGTGCCAGCGACAGACAGGGCCTCTACGAGCAGTACTTC
CASDRQGLYEQYF
>NA|TRBJ2-3|NA|TRBV9
TGTGCCAGCAGCGCCCCGACTGGGCCCGATACGCAGTATTTT
CASSAPTGPDTQYF